This TCR beta chain was sequenced in a study of beta chain features in type 1 diabetes. Study-level information: Investigators examined roughly 99,000,000 sorted cells across all samples. Points from the study as a whole: Across all four CD4+ subsets, people with type 1 diabetes showed modestly shorter TCRB CDR3s.

Germline CDR1 is GTSNPN and CDR2 is SVGIG (reference sequence). V was clipped by 0 bases and J by 6 bases; unmatched bases: 7. This CDR3 has 15 residues. This clone occurred a few times. Its antigen is currently unknown. The isolated RNA, all of it, was reverse transcribed, so expressed TCRB transcripts were what got sequenced. Assay used: immunoSEQ multiplex PCR; TCRdb lists only in-frame clones, some missing. The sample has 120,000 or so clones, approximately 15% seen once. This chain uses TRBV30 with TRBJ2-3; 9 positions agree with TRBD2. The sequence was obtained from a man aged 18 to 30 with type 1 diabetes. Sequenced input: central memory CD4+ T cells from blood. The CDR3 sequence is CAWSVGTSFSDTQYF. CDR3 nucleotides: TGTGCCTGGAGTGTTGGGACTAGCTTTTCGGATACGCAGTATTTT.